This TCR beta chain was recovered during a study of identifying expanded T cells in peripheral blood. Germline CDR1 reads SGHNT; CDR2 reads YYREEE (reference sequence). V dropped 1 base and J dropped 2; count of bases not matched to a gene: 4. CDR3 length: 15 residues. Whole-study findings and limits: Differentially abundant clones: roughly 1.3 between replicates, around 17 at two to three weeks, approximately 19 at four. Variance in clone template counts between two-week samples significantly increased with total template count across all healthy donors.

Worth noting for this clone: No antigen is known for it.

Collection occurred without any documented infections or immune events in donors. Method: immunoSEQ multiplex PCR; TCRdb's copy keeps in-frame clones and lacks some. The sample includes tens of thousands of clones, approximately 82% of them seen just once. Sequenced material: blood. This TCR derives from a person aged 18 to 75 in good health. The rearrangement uses TRBV5-4 and TRBJ2-3; TRBD2 aligns across 7 bases. Here the CDR3 reads CASSLRAGSTDTQYF. The CDR3 bases are TGTGCCAGCAGCTTGAGAGCGGGGTCCACAGATACGCAGTATTTT.